This TCR beta chain was captured in a study of beta chain features in type 1 diabetes. Study details: Cell yields, gender and age were similar in healthy donors and patients. Sorted cell examination encompassed approximately 98,000,000 cells across all samples. Points from the study as a whole: The question left open here concerned HLA type influencing TCRB rearrangement. The naive, central memory and Treg TCRB repertoires showed an apparent similarity that was greater among patients than among healthy donors.

This clone was picked up a small number of times. The antigen is not known. The sequenced template was cDNA made from the entire isolated RNA. Only in-frame clones appear in the TCRdb table, and some are missing; sequencing was by immunoSEQ multiplex PCR. The sample comprises about 320,000 clones, 14% of which are singletons, and under 8.5% rests with the top ten. The ends were cut back, 3 bases at V and 6 bases at J, with 12 bases in the middle. CDR1 is KGHSH and CDR2 is LQKENI in the germline V gene. The CDR3 runs 13 residues. Sequencing was carried out using central memory CD4+ T cells from blood. The chain combines TRBV18 with TRBJ2-7, with a possible D match to TRBD2 (6 bases). The clonotype comes from a young man in good health. CDR3 nucleotide sequence: TGTGCCAGCTCACCGCGCGGGATAAGCGAGCAGTACTTC. It specifies CASSPRGISEQYF.